The entry below describes one T cell receptor beta chain. What it binds is unknown. This sample was taken from a study of T cell responses to AZD1222 COVID-19 vaccine. Notes on the study in general: Possibly, clonal diversity was underestimated; donors were largely white British and included more females. Scientists sampled the repertoires only once the peak T cell response had passed. Only a handful of people who got AZD1222 tested seropositive at baseline.

V was pared by 7 bases and J by 7 bases, with 8 bases of the junction left unmatched. Germline assignment: CDR1 SGHTA and CDR2 FQGNSA. The CDR3 extends over 14 amino acids. Produced via immunoSEQ multiplex PCR; TCRdb's table is partial and in-frame only. The data show about 120,000 clones, with 75% to 95% seen just once and around 7.8% held by the top ten. This chain joins TRBV7-2 and TRBJ2-2, with 8 positions matching TRBD1. This sample comprised peripheral blood, obtained on day 0 of AZD1222 vaccination. The receptor's source is an adult in good health. CDR3 sequence (DNA): TGTGCCAGCACCCTCCAGGGGGCCGGCGGGGAGCTGTTTTTT. Amino acids: CASTLQGAGGELFF.